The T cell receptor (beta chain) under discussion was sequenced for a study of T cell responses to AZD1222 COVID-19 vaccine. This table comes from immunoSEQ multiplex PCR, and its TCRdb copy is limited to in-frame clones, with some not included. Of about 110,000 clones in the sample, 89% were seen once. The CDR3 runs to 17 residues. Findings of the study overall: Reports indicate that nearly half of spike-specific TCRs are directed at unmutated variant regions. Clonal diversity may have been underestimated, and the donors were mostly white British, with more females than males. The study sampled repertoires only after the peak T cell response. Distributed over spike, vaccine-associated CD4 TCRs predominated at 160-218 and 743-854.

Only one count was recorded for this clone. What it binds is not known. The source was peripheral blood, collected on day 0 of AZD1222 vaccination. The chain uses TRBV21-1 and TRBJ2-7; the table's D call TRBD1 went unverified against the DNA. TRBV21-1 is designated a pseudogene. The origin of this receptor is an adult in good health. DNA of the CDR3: TGTGCCAGCAGCAAAGCGGGAACAGGGGATCCGTCCTACGAGCAGTACTTC. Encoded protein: CASSKAGTGDPSYEQYF.